These 28 T cell receptor beta chains originate from one sample sequenced in a study of T-cell memory formation after mild COVID-19 (dated by TCRdb to the early 2020s). The library was prepared using 5' RACE. Sequencing used an Illumina NovaSeq 6000. Through fastp at Q25 and MiXCR, TCRdb rebuilt clones from the public reads, retaining in-frame beta chains. Each entry is one CDR3 protein sequence, shown with its most common DNA and genes. Across this sample there are fewer than 650,000 distinct CDR3 sequences, with less than 25% seen only once. 8.4% of the sample goes to the ten largest clones. Sequences were obtained from PBMCs or a T cell subset sorted from them (not recorded which). The receptors derive from an adult woman who had mild COVID-19 (a few samples of this study predate the infection). The sample titles of this study are shuffled in the database, so cell type and time point are left out; the donor was told from shared clones.

This clonotype was detected only a few times. The genes are TRBV11-3 and TRBJ2-3, with TRBD1 matching over 12 bases. Germline V gene data show CDR1 as SGHNT and CDR2 as YENEEA. This CDR3 region has 15 residues. V trimming: 5 bases; J trimming: 5 bases; junction bases outside the gene matches: 5. The CDR3 nucleotides are TGTGCCAGCAGCCCGGGACAGGGGGCCGTAGATACGCAGTATTTT. Residues: CASSPGQGAVDTQYF.

This clonotype has more than one count but fewer than ten. CDR3 nucleotides: TGCGCCAGCAGCTTTGATCTCGTATTCGGAGATACGCAGTATTTT. This gives the protein CASSFDLVFGDTQYF. The chain combines TRBV5-1 with TRBJ2-3; unclear D gene. V lost 2 bases to trimming and J lost 5 bases, with 15 bases between them. This CDR3 contains 15 residues. CDR1 and CDR2 from the germline V gene are SGHRS and YFSETQ.

Only a few counts were recorded for this clonotype. This chain joins TRBV24-1 and TRBJ1-3, with D perhaps matching TRBD1 (5 bases). The CDR3 loop spans 14 amino acids. Trimming cost V 6 bases and J 2 bases, with 10 bases left between them. Germline loops: CDR1 KGHDR, CDR2 SFDVKD. Written as DNA, the CDR3 is TGTGCCACCAGTTCGGGACGGACTGGAAACACCATATATTTT. This codes for CATSSGRTGNTIYF.

The genes are TRBV5-1 and TRBJ1-3; D gene ambiguous. The CDR3 contains 15 residues. Germline V lookup: CDR1 SGHRS, CDR2 YFSETQ. V was pared by 2 bases and J by 2 bases, with 11 bases between. The CDR3 here is CASSFERPPGNTIYF. In nucleotides, the CDR3 is TGCGCCAGCAGCTTCGAACGACCTCCTGGAAACACCATATATTTT.

This clonotype was picked up a small number of times. V is TRBV5-1 and J is TRBJ2-2; TRBD2 aligns across 8 bases. The V gene end was trimmed by 1 base and the J gene end by 1 base; junction bases not matched to a gene: 3. The CDR3 is made up of 16 amino acids. Germline CDR1 and CDR2: SGHRS and YFSETQ. CDR3 nucleotides: TGCGCCAGCAGCTTGAGAAGCGGGAGGAACACCGGGGAGCTGTTTTTT. Protein product: CASSLRSGRNTGELFF.

Only a few counts were recorded for this clonotype. This CDR3 reads CATSAQELLDTQYF. The CDR3 DNA follows: TGTGCCACCAGTGCCCAAGAGCTCCTAGATACGCAGTATTTT. The V call is TRBV24-1, the J call TRBJ2-3; D gene uncertain. This CDR3 spans 14 amino acids. The germline gives CDR1 KGHDR, CDR2 SFDVKD. V shed 5 bases and J shed 5 bases, with 13 bases lying between them.

The chain uses TRBV5-1 and TRBJ2-3; the D gene could be TRBD1 or TRBD2 (5 bases each). V was shortened by 3 bases and J by 3 bases, with 11 bases between the two germline ends. Germline V lookup: CDR1 SGHRS, CDR2 YFSETQ. The CDR3 has 14 amino acids. The CDR3 region has the DNA TGCGCCAGCAGCTGGGGGACCGCAACAGATACGCAGTATTTT. Translating it yields CASSWGTATDTQYF. The full variable domain, rest sourced from reference TRBV5-1 and TRBJ2-3, is KAGVTQTPRYLIKTRGQQVTLSCSPISGHRSVSWYQQTPGQGLQFLFEYFSETQRNKGNFPGRFSGRQFSNSRSEMNVSTLELGDSALYLCASSWGTATDTQYFGPGTRLTVL.

The chain has TRBV30 and TRBJ2-1, with D perhaps matching TRBD1 (5 bases). CDR1 and CDR2 (germline): GTSNPN, SVGIG (reference sequence). CDR3 length: 14 amino acids. Trimming cost V 3 bases and J 9 bases, with 18 bases left between them. As DNA, the CDR3 is TGTGCCTGGAGACCAGCTCCAGGGTGGGGTGAGCAGTTCTTC. This sequence encodes CAWRPAPGWGEQFF. The full variable domain, with the rest looked up from reference TRBV30 and TRBJ2-1, is SQTIHQWPATLVQPVGSPLSLECTVEGTSNPNLYWYRQAAGRGLQLLFYSVGIGQISSEVPQNLSASRPQDRQFILSSKKLLLSDSGFYLCAWRPAPGWGEQFFGPGTRLTVL.

This chain links TRBV6-1 with TRBJ1-5; D is uncertain. Germline V gene lookup returns CDR1 MNHNS and CDR2 SASEGT. This CDR3 is 12 amino acids long. The V and J ends lost 11 bases and 4 bases respectively, with 12 bases between them. The CDR3 is CAARTPNQPQHF. The DNA for the CDR3 is TGTGCCGCCCGGACGCCGAATCAGCCCCAGCATTTT.

V gene TRBV20-1 combines with J gene TRBJ2-1; either TRBD1 or TRBD2 may fit D (5 bases each). This CDR3 has 13 amino acids. With 2 bases removed from V and 8 bases from J, the gap between germline ends came to 13 bases. Per germline, CDR1 DFQATT and CDR2 SNEGSKA (reference sequence). The CDR3 coding sequence is TGCAGTGCTAGACGCCCGGGGCTCGATGAGCAGTTCTTC. Encoded protein: CSARRPGLDEQFF.

The V gene is TRBV5-1, the J gene TRBJ2-4; D uncertain. V lost 2 bases and J lost 6, with 15 bases in between. There are 15 residues in the CDR3. In germline, CDR1 is SGHRS, CDR2 YFSETQ. Here the CDR3 reads CASSFFSEAGNIQYF. Here the CDR3 DNA reads TGCGCCAGCAGCTTTTTCAGCGAGGCAGGAAACATTCAGTACTTC.

V and J are TRBV6-5 and TRBJ2-1; TRBD2 matches at 13 bases. This CDR3 comprises 17 residues. The ends lost 2 bases at V and 0 bases at J; junction bases unmatched: 1. The V gene's germline CDR1 is MNHEY and CDR2 SVGAGI. The CDR3 DNA is TGTGCCAGCAGTTACGGACTAGCGGGAGCCTCCTACAATGAGCAGTTCTTC. Residues: CASSYGLAGASYNEQFF.

A few counts support this clonotype. This chain uses TRBV24-1 with TRBJ2-2; D call uncertain. The CDR3 is 13 residues long. V was clipped by 0 bases and J by 3 bases, with 1 base between them. Germline V CDR1 and CDR2: KGHDR, SFDVKD. For the CDR3, the DNA is TGTGCCACCAGTGATTTGGACACCGGGGAGCTGTTTTTT. Translated, it gives CATSDLDTGELFF.

CDR3 in DNA: TGTGCCAGCAGCTTAATGGAGGCCCAGTACTTC. This encodes CASSLMEAQYF. The chain carries TRBV11-2 and TRBJ2-5, with a weak D call TRBD2 (5 bases). The CDR3 covers 11 residues. In germline, CDR1 is SGHAT, CDR2 FQNNGV. Trimming pared 2 bases from V and 9 bases from J, leaving 7 bases between. Variable domain in full (rest from reference TRBV11-2 and TRBJ2-5): EAGVAQSPRYKIIEKRQSVAFWCNPISGHATLYWYQQILGQGPKLLIQFQNNGVVDDSQLPKDRFSAERLKGVDSTLKIQPAKLEDSAVYLCASSLMEAQYFGPGTRLLVL.

This clonotype was seen more than once but under ten times. The chain has TRBV3-1 and TRBJ2-1; D ambiguous. The CDR3 has 13 residues. V lost 1 base and J lost 8, with 9 bases in between. In germline, CDR1 is LGHDT, CDR2 YNNKEL (reference sequence). This CDR3 is CASSQGVVDEQFF. The CDR3 coding sequence is TGTGCCAGCAGCCAAGGGGTGGTGGATGAGCAGTTCTTC.

This clonotype was seen a few times. The chain is built from TRBV19 and TRBJ1-6; 7 bases align to TRBD1. The germline CDR1 and CDR2 sequences are LNHDA and SQIVND (reference sequence). The ends lost 6 bases at V and 6 bases at J; junction bases unmatched: 8. The CDR3 extends over 15 amino acids. This CDR3 reads CASRTGTEPNSPLHF. The DNA for the CDR3 is TGTGCCAGTAGGACCGGGACAGAACCTAATTCACCCCTCCACTTT.

The V gene is TRBV24-1, the J gene TRBJ2-7, with TRBD2 as a possible D gene (5 bases). The V end lost 5 bases, the J end lost 4 bases, and 23 bases lay between the germline ends. CDR3 length equals 17 residues. Germline CDR1 KGHDR, CDR2 SFDVKD. CDR3 DNA: TGTGCCACCAGTGCTGTGAGGACTGACGGGGTTGGGTACGAGCAGTACTTC. This encodes CATSAVRTDGVGYEQYF.

This chain uses TRBV9 with TRBJ1-3, with a possible D match to TRBD1 (6 bases). This CDR3 contains 14 residues. Trimming removed 2 bases from V and 8 bases from J, with 14 bases in between. The germline CDR1 and CDR2 sequences are SGDLS and YYNGEE. CDR3 nucleotide sequence: TGTGCCAGCAGCGTTACAGGGCGGTTGGACACCATATATTTT. Its protein product is CASSVTGRLDTIYF.

The J gene is TRBJ2-3, the V gene TRBV11-2; 12 bases map to TRBD2. CDR3 size: 15 residues. Germline CDR1 is SGHAT and CDR2 is FQNNGV. Unmatched junction bases numbered 2, after V lost 2 bases and J lost 5 bases. The CDR3 DNA sequence: TGTGCCAGCAGCTTACTAGCGGGGGGGCAAGATACGCAGTATTTT. Its translation: CASSLLAGGQDTQYF. Supplemented by reference TRBV11-2 and TRBJ2-3, the full variable domain reads EAGVAQSPRYKIIEKRQSVAFWCNPISGHATLYWYQQILGQGPKLLIQFQNNGVVDDSQLPKDRFSAERLKGVDSTLKIQPAKLEDSAVYLCASSLLAGGQDTQYFGPGTRLTVL.

The rearrangement joins TRBV7-9 to TRBJ1-5; 8 bases align to TRBD1. The V segment lost 6 bases and the J segment 6 bases; nucleotides outside the gene matches: 10. There are 15 residues in the CDR3. From germline, CDR1 is SEHNR and CDR2 FQNEAQ (reference sequence). In DNA, the CDR3 is TGTGCCAGCAGTCCCGGACAGGGCCCCGGTCAGCCCCAGCATTTT. Its translation is CASSPGQGPGQPQHF.

The V and J genes are TRBV12-3 or TRBV12-4 and TRBJ1-6; a possible D gene is TRBD1 (6 bases). This CDR3 contains 14 residues. V dropped 7 bases and J dropped 3 bases, with 10 bases sitting between them. As DNA, the CDR3 is TGTGCCAGCAATCCCAGGGGCTATAATTCACCCCTCCACTTT. Its protein is CASNPRGYNSPLHF.

Notes on this clonotype: With a much larger clone just one base away, this may be a read error. V usage is TRBV11-2 and J usage is TRBJ2-1, with 7 bases fitting TRBD1. Germline V gene data show CDR1 as SGHAT and CDR2 as FQNNGV. The CDR3 runs 13 residues. The CDR3 DNA is TGTGCCATCAGCTCTGGGACAGCTAATGAGCAGTTCTTC. It specifies CAISSGTANEQFF.

The chain employs TRBV6-5 and TRBJ2-2, with D tentatively TRBD2 (6 bases). The CDR3 runs 13 residues. Germline V CDR1 and CDR2: MNHEY, SVGAGI. V was pared by 6 bases and J by 7 bases, with 12 bases between. CDR3 in amino acids: CASRPGGHGELFF. CDR3 bases: TGTGCCAGCAGACCCGGGGGTCACGGGGAGCTGTTTTTT.

This clonotype was seen a handful of times. The V and J genes are TRBV5-1 and TRBJ1-1; maybe TRBD1 (5 bases). The V gene lost 5 bases and the J gene lost 5 bases, with 19 bases spanning the gap. In germline, CDR1 is SGHRS, CDR2 YFSETQ. CDR3 length equals 15 residues. The CDR3 spells CASRGRGEVRTEAFF. The CDR3 coding sequence is TGCGCCAGCAGAGGGAGGGGCGAGGTTAGGACTGAAGCTTTCTTT.

This clonotype was seen a handful of times. The chain employs TRBV5-4 and TRBJ2-1, with unresolved D. The CDR3 contains 17 residues. The V end was cut by 0 bases, the J end by 8 bases, with 21 bases between. Per the germline V gene, CDR1 is SGHNT and CDR2 is YYREEE (reference sequence). For the CDR3, the DNA is TGTGCCAGCAGCTTGGATTCCGGGCCGCCAATTAAGGATGAGCAGTTCTTC. The encoded protein is CASSLDSGPPIKDEQFF.

This clonotype was counted ten times or more. This sequence joins TRBV7-2 and TRBJ2-5; TRBD1 matches at 7 bases. There are 15 residues in the CDR3. With V trimmed by 5 bases and J by 1 base, 7 bases remained unmatched. From germline, CDR1 is SGHTA and CDR2 FQGNSA. The DNA for the CDR3 is TGTGCCAGCAGCCGTTTGGCAGGGGGCCAAGAGACCCAGTACTTC. This translates into CASSRLAGGQETQYF. The complete variable domain, with remaining parts taken from reference TRBV7-2 and TRBJ2-5, reads GAGVSQSPSNKVTEKGKDVELRCDPISGHTALYWYRQSLGQGLEFLIYFQGNSAPDKSGLPSDRFSAERTGGSVSTLTIQRTQQEDSAVYLCASSRLAGGQETQYFGPGTRLLVL.

The rearrangement uses TRBV4-1 and TRBJ1-4; tentative D call: TRBD1 (6 bases). Germline V gene data show CDR1 as MGHRA and CDR2 as YSYEKL. The CDR3 length is 14 residues. V was pared by 2 bases and J by 8 bases, with 12 bases between. CDR3 nucleotide sequence: TGCGCCAGCAGCCAAATGGGGGCCCAGGAAAAACTGTTTTTT. It encodes CASSQMGAQEKLFF.

This clonotype was detected a few times. V gene TRBV7-9 combines with J gene TRBJ2-7; D is perhaps TRBD1 (5 bases). The CDR3 length is 13 residues. CDR1 and CDR2 (germline): SEHNR, FQNEAQ (reference sequence). The ends were cut back, 5 bases at V and 7 bases at J, with 15 bases in the middle. The CDR3, as DNA: TGTGCCAGCAGCCGAGACAGCTCGAGGGAGCAGTACTTC. Protein: CASSRDSSREQYF.